Presented here are 14 T cell receptor beta chains from one specimen sequenced in a study of cytomegalovirus exposure and HLA in healthy donors. Sequencing was performed with immunoSEQ multiplex PCR; in TCRdb, only in-frame clones are kept and a portion is missing. Counted here are 65,000 to 100,000 clones, more than 85% occurring once; the ten biggest clones make up less than 4%. Sequencing was performed on PBMCs. These TCRs come from a woman aged 25 to 39 in good health and CMV-seronegative.

In DNA, the CDR3 is TGTGCCAGCTCCCCTGTTTCGGGGAACACTGAAGCTTTCTTT. It is translated as CASSPVSGNTEAFF. The chain links TRBV18 to TRBJ1-1; D ambiguous. This CDR3 spans 14 amino acids. V shed 6 bases and J shed 1 base, with 12 bases lying between them. Germline lookup yields CDR1 KGHSH and CDR2 LQKENI.

V usage is TRBV4-3 and J usage is TRBJ2-7; TRBD2 matches at 7 bases. Germline assignment: CDR1 LGHNA and CDR2 YSLEER. Trimming removed 1 base from V and 3 bases from J; junction bases left unmatched: 6. This CDR3 has 15 amino acids. CDR3 residues: CASSQGAGGIYEQYF. CDR3 sequence (DNA): TGCGCCAGCAGCCAAGGCGCCGGGGGGATCTACGAGCAGTACTTC.

The table lists this clone with a count of one. The rearrangement uses TRBV6-1 and TRBJ1-1; 8 bases agree with TRBD1. Trimming removed 3 bases from V and 4 bases from J; junction bases left unmatched: 4. CDR1 MNHNS and CDR2 SASEGT come from the germline V gene. This CDR3 comprises 14 residues. The CDR3 sequence is CASSEVTGVTEAFF. CDR3 DNA sequence: TGTGCCAGCAGTGAGGTGACAGGGGTCACTGAAGCTTTCTTT.

The chain carries TRBV30 and TRBJ1-5; unclear D gene. CDR1 is GTSNPN and CDR2 is SVGIG in the germline V gene (reference sequence). The CDR3 has 15 residues. V gave up 0 bases and J gave up 6 bases, with 15 bases separating them. CDR3 coding DNA: TGTGCCTGGAGTGTTGGTACAGCAGTCGGTCAGCCCCAGCATTTT. It is translated as CAWSVGTAVGQPQHF.

Here the CDR3 DNA reads TGTGCCAGTAGTAAGGGGACAGGGGGACAAGAGACCCAGTACTTC. Amino acid sequence: CASSKGTGGQETQYF. The V and J genes are TRBV19 and TRBJ2-5, with TRBD1 matching 11 bases. V lost 4 bases and J lost 2; bases outside the gene matches: 3. The CDR3 runs to 15 residues. Germline values: CDR1 LNHDA, CDR2 SQIVND (reference sequence).

The chain is built from TRBV19 and TRBJ1-2, with D tentatively TRBD1 (5 bases). Trimming took 11 bases from V and 7 from J, leaving 20 bases between them. The CDR3 has 13 amino acids. Germline V lookup: CDR1 LNHDA, CDR2 SQIVND (reference sequence). This CDR3 is CALGTPGGTGYTF. CDR3 in DNA: TGTGCCCTCGGGACTCCCGGGGGGACTGGCTACACCTTC.

The gene calls are TRBV6-1 and TRBJ2-7; no clear D. V lost 2 bases to trimming and J lost 3 bases, with 5 bases between them. CDR1 MNHNS and CDR2 SASEGT come from the germline V gene. There are 12 residues in the CDR3. The CDR3 protein is CASSESDYEQYF. The CDR3 bases are TGTGCCAGCAGTGAAAGCGACTACGAGCAGTACTTC.

V is TRBV6-5 and J is TRBJ2-1; D is ambiguous. V lost 5 bases and J 4 bases, leaving 9 bases between the germline ends. The CDR3 runs to 13 residues. Germline V gene sequence: CDR1 MNHEY, CDR2 SVGAGI. CDR3 residues: CASSRSYYNEQFF. The DNA for the CDR3 is TGTGCCAGCAGTAGGAGTTATTACAATGAGCAGTTCTTC.

The rearrangement links TRBV9 to TRBJ2-1; 15 bases map to TRBD2. The CDR3 is 17 residues long. Trimming took 0 bases from V and 4 from J; bases not matched to a gene: 2. Per germline, CDR1 SGDLS and CDR2 YYNGEE. This CDR3 reads CASSVAGLAGGYNEQFF. Here the CDR3 DNA reads TGTGCCAGCAGCGTAGCTGGACTAGCGGGGGGGTACAATGAGCAGTTCTTC. Together with reference TRBV9 and TRBJ2-1, the CDR3 gives the full variable domain: DSGVTQTPKHLITATGQRVTLRCSPRSGDLSVYWYQQSLDQGLQFLIQYYNGEERAKGNILERFSAQQFPDLHSELNLSSLELGDSALYFCASSVAGLAGGYNEQFFGPGTRLTVL.

The rearrangement uses TRBV18 and TRBJ2-7; possibly TRBD2 for D (6 bases). The CDR3 length is 14 residues. In germline, CDR1 is KGHSH, CDR2 LQKENI. Trimming left V 3 bases short and J 4 bases short, with 13 bases between. The DNA of the CDR3 is TGTGCCAGCTCACCTCCGGGACTTGAATACGAGCAGTACTTC. This gives the protein CASSPPGLEYEQYF.

This clone turned up a few times. The chain couples TRBV28 to TRBJ2-7, with TRBD2 identical over 8 bases. V lost 6 bases, J lost 4 bases, and 2 bases stayed unmatched. This CDR3 region has 12 residues. Germline CDR1 reads MDHEN; CDR2 reads SYDVKM. CDR3 residues: CASRRGAYEQYF. The CDR3 DNA reads TGTGCCAGCAGGCGGGGGGCTTACGAGCAGTACTTC. Drawing the rest from reference TRBV28 and TRBJ2-7, the complete variable domain is DVKVTQSSRYLVKRTGEKVFLECVQDMDHENMFWYRQDPGLGLRLIYFSYDVKMKEKGDIPEGYSVSREKKERFSLILESASTNQTSMYLCASRRGAYEQYFGPGTRLTVT.

This clone was picked up a small number of times. V gene TRBV6-5 combines with J gene TRBJ1-1, with TRBD1 identical over 7 bases. Trimming removed 6 bases from V and 3 bases from J; junction bases left unmatched: 7. CDR1 and CDR2 from the germline V gene are MNHEY and SVGAGI. CDR3 length: 14 amino acids. The CDR3 region is CASSPDRAHTEAFF. For the CDR3, the DNA is TGTGCCAGCAGCCCTGACAGGGCTCACACTGAAGCTTTCTTT.

The genes are TRBV7-9 and TRBJ2-3; 8 nucleotides match TRBD1. V lost 8 bases, J lost 2 bases, and 12 bases stayed unmatched. CDR3 length equals 16 residues. CDR1 and CDR2 (germline): SEHNR, FQNEAQ (reference sequence). The CDR3 spells CASSLGQEITTDTQYF. The DNA for the CDR3 is TGTGCCAGCTCCTTGGGACAGGAGATAACCACAGATACGCAGTATTTT.

V is TRBV6-5 and J is TRBJ2-3; 8 bases align to TRBD2. CDR1 MNHEY and CDR2 SVGAGI come from the germline V gene. The CDR3 covers 14 residues. Unmatched junction bases numbered 8, after V lost 6 bases and J lost 6 bases. DNA for the CDR3: TGTGCCAGCAGCGTTAGCGGGGTGGGGGATACGCAGTATTTT. As protein: CASSVSGVGDTQYF.